This T cell receptor (beta chain) originates from a study of blood T cell repertoires in COVID-19. Study details: Spain, Italy and the United States supplied samples that represented acute and convalescent COVID-19. Nucleic acid was either cDNA or gDNA, and it came from T cells, B-cell-depleted T cells, or PBMCs.

The CDR3 runs 17 residues. V was pared by 4 bases and J by 0 bases, with 6 bases of the junction left unmatched. Germline V gene data show CDR1 as LGHDT and CDR2 as YNNKEL (reference sequence). In the original workflow: Estimation of nucleated cell counts was performed using reference gene primer amplification. Libraries were prepared by immunoSEQ multiplex PCR; TCRdb keeps only in-frame clonotypes and omits some of them. That table gives V, J and clone size, and the DNA gave D and trimming. This table has fewer than 350,000 clones, around 81% appearing once. The V and J genes are TRBV3-1 (or the pseudogene TRBV3-2) and TRBJ2-1; 10 bases map to TRBD2. The sequence was collected from a woman in her forties or fifties with active or convalescent COVID-19. Material for sequencing was peripheral blood. The CDR3 nucleotides are TGTGCCAGCAGCCCAAGGACTAGCGGCGGCTCCTACAATGAGCAGTTCTTC. This codes for CASSPRTSGGSYNEQFF.